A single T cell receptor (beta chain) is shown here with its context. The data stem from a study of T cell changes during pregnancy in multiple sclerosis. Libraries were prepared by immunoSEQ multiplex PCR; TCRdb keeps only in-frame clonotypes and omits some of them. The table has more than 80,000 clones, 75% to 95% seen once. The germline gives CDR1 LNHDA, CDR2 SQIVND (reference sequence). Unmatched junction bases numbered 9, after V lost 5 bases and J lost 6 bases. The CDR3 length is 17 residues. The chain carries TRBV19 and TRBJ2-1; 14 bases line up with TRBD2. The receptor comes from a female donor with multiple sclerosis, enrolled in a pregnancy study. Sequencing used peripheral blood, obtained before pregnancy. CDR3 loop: CASSVTGLAGGVNEQFF. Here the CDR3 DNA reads TGTGCCAGTAGTGTAACCGGACTAGCGGGAGGTGTCAATGAGCAGTTCTTC.